One and the same sample provided the 26 T cell receptor beta chains below, sequenced in a study of molecular identifiers for immune sequencing clone quantification (dated by TCRdb to 2017 to 2018). Libraries were built with PCR. This sample was sequenced with an Illumina HiSeq 4000. The public reads were quality trimmed at Q25 with fastp and then assembled into clones with MiXCR by TCRdb, keeping productive beta chains. Records with the same CDR3 protein are collapsed into one entry carrying the most frequent genes and DNA. Here the sample has 490,000 or so distinct CDR3 sequences; over 20% occur a single time. The ten largest clones add up to approximately 0.84% of the sample. The sample comprised naive CD8+ T cells from blood, with Jurkat cell RNA spiked in. The cell subset or site label corresponds to: FACS-sorted CD8+CD4-CCR7+CD45RA+ naive T cells. The origin of the receptors is a human donor in good health. Some libraries in this study had Jurkat cell RNA spiked in.

This clonotype was recorded a few times. The genes are TRBV25-1 and TRBJ2-5; D may be TRBD2 (6 bases). CDR3 length equals 15 residues. CDR1 is MGHDK, CDR2 SYGVNS, per germline. V lost 3 bases and J 4 bases, leaving 15 bases between the germline ends. For the CDR3, the DNA is TGTGCCAGCAGTGATTGGCCTAGCGTGAGAGAGACCCAGTACTTC. This encodes CASSDWPSVRETQYF.

This clonotype was counted at least ten times. The chain employs TRBV27 and TRBJ1-5, with TRBD1 matching over 7 bases. The CDR3 has 14 amino acids. V lost 6 bases and J lost 2; bases outside the gene matches: 4. Germline-derived CDR1 and CDR2 are MNHEY and SMNVEV (reference sequence). CDR3: CASSKGAGNQPQHF. In DNA, the CDR3 is TGTGCCAGCAGCAAGGGGGCGGGCAATCAGCCCCAGCATTTT.

With regard to this clonotype: A much larger clone differs by one base, so this may be a read error. The CDR3 bases are TGTGCCAGCAGCTTACAGGCGTCAGGTGGCTACACCTTC. This encodes CASSLQASGGYTF. The chain joins TRBV14 to TRBJ1-2, with D possibly being TRBD1 (5 bases). Trimming cost V 5 bases and J 7 bases, with 14 bases left between them. This CDR3 has 13 residues. Germline values: CDR1 SGHDN, CDR2 FVKESK.

This rearrangement joins TRBV5-1 to TRBJ2-7; 10 nucleotides match TRBD2. The germline V gene encodes CDR1 SGHRS and CDR2 YFSETQ. The CDR3 has 15 residues. The V segment lost 3 bases and the J segment 4 bases; nucleotides outside the gene matches: 7. CDR3 sequence reads: CASSSLAGELYEQYF. As DNA, the CDR3 is TGCGCCAGCAGCTCGCTAGCGGGGGAACTTTACGAGCAGTACTTC.

The table lists this clonotype with a few counts. The genes are TRBV27 and TRBJ1-5; D uncertain. Germline V CDR1 and CDR2: MNHEY, SMNVEV (reference sequence). The V gene lost 5 bases and the J gene lost 5 bases, with 19 bases spanning the gap. The CDR3 runs 16 residues. CDR3 in DNA: TGTGCCAGCAGTCCACAAGGACCGCCTTCCGATCAGCCCCAGCATTTT. It translates to CASSPQGPPSDQPQHF.

This chain's CDR3 is CASSQWDRDNEQFF. In nucleotides, the CDR3 is TGCGCCAGCAGCCAATGGGACAGGGACAATGAGCAGTTCTTC. The chain links TRBV4-3 to TRBJ2-1; 9 bases are shared with TRBD1. Germline V gene data show CDR1 as LGHNA and CDR2 as YSLEER. The CDR3 has 14 residues. Germline trimming cut 2 bases from V and 5 bases from J; bases unmatched to any gene: 1.

This clonotype was seen at least ten times. This rearrangement joins TRBV10-3 to TRBJ2-3, with 8 bases lining up with TRBD2. This CDR3 is built from 12 residues. Unmatched junction bases numbered 5, after V lost 2 bases and J lost 13 bases. Per the germline V gene, CDR1 is ENHRY and CDR2 is SYGVKD. The CDR3 sequence is CAISEPGLGKYF. CDR3 in DNA: TGTGCCATCAGTGAGCCGGGACTAGGGAAGTATTTT.

This clonotype was observed a few times. The V call is TRBV19, the J call TRBJ2-5; 7 nucleotides line up with TRBD1. The length of the CDR3 is 15 residues. The J segment lost 5 bases and the V segment lost 3 bases, leaving 9 bases of the junction unmatched. Germline lookup yields CDR1 LNHDA and CDR2 SQIVND (reference sequence). CDR3 sequence reads: CASSIEGAGGETQYF. CDR3 DNA sequence: TGTGCCAGTAGTATTGAGGGGGCCGGAGGCGAGACCCAGTACTTC.

The J gene is TRBJ2-1, the V gene TRBV2; the D is unclear. The CDR3 has 11 amino acids. Trimming cost V 10 bases and J 12 bases, with 16 bases left between them. Germline V gene data show CDR1 as SNHLY and CDR2 as FYNNEI. Written as DNA, the CDR3 is TGTGCCACCCGGTTGGGTCTAGGGCAGTTCTTC. Its protein product is CATRLGLGQFF.

J is TRBJ2-5 and V is TRBV7-3; TRBD2 agrees at 9 bases. The junction had 5 bases not matched to a gene; V was cut back by 2 bases and J by 4 bases. CDR3 length: 15 residues. CDR1 and CDR2 (germline): SGHTA, FQGTGA. CDR3 in amino acids: CASSLGLLAGETQYF. CDR3 DNA: TGTGCCAGCAGCTTAGGGTTACTAGCGGGAGAGACCCAGTACTTC.

CDR3: CASSSSGVLTF. CDR3 coding DNA: TGTGCCAGCAGCTCCTCTGGAGTCCTGACTTTC. The chain joins TRBV13 to TRBJ2-6; D gene ambiguous. V was pared by 4 bases and J by 13 bases, with 8 bases between. CDR3 length: 11 amino acids. CDR1 and CDR2 (germline): PRHDT, FYEKMQ (reference sequence).

This clonotype was observed a handful of times. J is TRBJ2-4 and V is TRBV3-1; TRBD1 agrees at 9 bases. The germline V gene has CDR1 LGHDT and CDR2 YNNKEL (reference sequence). The CDR3 length is 17 residues. Germline trimming cut 3 bases from V and 11 bases from J; bases unmatched to any gene: 17. CDR3 sequence (DNA): TGTGCCAGCAGCCAGCCGGACAGGGGACTTTCCTACGGCTTTCAGTACTTC. Translating it yields CASSQPDRGLSYGFQYF.

To note about this clonotype: A read error may produce the germline difference seen at one junction end. V is TRBV27 and J is TRBJ2-2, with 9 bases aligning to TRBD2. Per germline, CDR1 MNHEY and CDR2 SMNVEV (reference sequence). This CDR3 is 19 amino acids long. The CDR3 nucleotides read TGTGCCAGCAGTTTCAGAAGCGGGAGGTCGCAAGTAATCACCGGGGGGCTGTTTTTT. Protein product: CASSFRSGRSQVITGGLFF.

This chain connects TRBV4-3 to TRBJ2-1, with D unclear. This CDR3 region has 16 residues. Deletions cut 0 bases from V and 1 base from J, with 10 bases between. Looked up from germline, CDR1 is LGHNA and CDR2 is YSLEER. The CDR3 coding sequence is TGCGCCAGCAGCCAAGACTCCCAGAATTCCTACAATGAGCAGTTCTTC. Protein sequence: CASSQDSQNSYNEQFF.

At least ten counts were recorded for this clonotype. This sequence joins TRBV9 and TRBJ2-3; 10 positions match TRBD2. Trimming took 4 bases from V and 5 from J; bases not matched to a gene: 7. Germline V gene sequence: CDR1 SGDLS, CDR2 YYNGEE. The CDR3 spans 15 residues. In DNA form, the CDR3 reads TGTGCCAGCAGCCACAGCGGGGGGGGGCTAGATACGCAGTATTTT. Residues: CASSHSGGGLDTQYF.

This clonotype was seen only a few times. The V and J genes are TRBV12-3 or TRBV12-4 and TRBJ2-7, with TRBD1 matching over 8 bases. J gave up 6 bases and V 1 base, and 8 bases lay outside the gene matches. There are 15 residues in the CDR3. CDR3 DNA: TGTGCCAGCAGTTTAGTTTCGGCAGGGGGCAGCGAGCAGTACTTC. Residues: CASSLVSAGGSEQYF.

The rearrangement uses TRBV10-3 and TRBJ2-7; 12 bases are shared with TRBD2. The CDR3 totals 16 residues. Per the germline V gene, CDR1 is ENHRY and CDR2 is SYGVKD. J lost 3 bases, V lost 0 bases, and 3 bases had no gene match. The CDR3 loop reads CAISESTSGRHYEQYF. The CDR3 region has the DNA TGTGCCATCAGTGAGTCTACTAGCGGGAGGCACTACGAGCAGTACTTC.

The V call is TRBV27, the J call TRBJ2-1, with D perhaps TRBD2 (5 bases). V was pared by 4 bases and J by 8 bases, with 24 bases between. The germline V gene encodes CDR1 MNHEY and CDR2 SMNVEV (reference sequence). The CDR3 runs to 17 residues. CDR3 coding DNA: TGTGCCAGCAGTTCCACCCCGGCGGGTGGCCCTGGGGATGAGCAGTTCTTC. The encoded protein is CASSSTPAGGPGDEQFF.

The chain is built from TRBV7-9 and TRBJ2-7; 8 bases agree with TRBD2. Germline V gives CDR1 SEHNR, CDR2 FQNEAQ (reference sequence). J lost 1 base, V lost 7 bases, and 9 bases had no gene match. The length of the CDR3 is 15 residues. This chain's CDR3 is CASTKLAVSSYEQYF. The DNA for the CDR3 is TGTGCCAGCACCAAACTAGCGGTGTCTTCCTACGAGCAGTACTTC.

This clonotype was observed at least ten times. The V call is TRBV7-9, the J call TRBJ2-4; D remains unclear. The V end lost 5 bases, the J end lost 7 bases, and 12 bases lay between the germline ends. CDR1 is SEHNR and CDR2 is FQNEAQ in the germline V gene (reference sequence). This CDR3 region has 13 residues. The CDR3 region is CASSILLGNIQYF. As DNA, the CDR3 is TGTGCCAGCAGCATCCTCCTTGGGAACATTCAGTACTTC.

There are many counts of this clonotype. This chain uses TRBV29-1 with TRBJ2-1; tentative D call: TRBD2 (5 bases). V gave up 4 bases and J gave up 3 bases, with 10 bases separating them. Germline V gene sequence: CDR1 SQVTM, CDR2 ANQGSEA. The CDR3 loop spans 13 amino acids. The CDR3 sequence: CSVVARGYNEQFF. CDR3 coding DNA: TGCAGCGTTGTGGCCCGGGGCTACAATGAGCAGTTCTTC.

This clonotype has just a few counts. The chain joins TRBV7-9 to TRBJ1-4; D call uncertain. Trimming left V 4 bases short and J 6 bases short, with 6 bases between. The CDR3 totals 12 residues. The germline CDR1 and CDR2 sequences are SEHNR and FQNEAQ (reference sequence). The CDR3, as DNA: TGTGCCAGCAGCTGGATTGATGAAAAACTGTTTTTT. This gives the protein CASSWIDEKLFF. Drawing the rest from reference TRBV7-9 and TRBJ1-4, the complete variable domain is DTGVSQNPRHKITKRGQNVTFRCDPISEHNRLYWYRQTLGQGPEFLTYFQNEAQLEKSRLLSDRFSAERPKGSFSTLEIQRTEQGDSAMYLCASSWIDEKLFFGSGTQLSVL.

This clonotype has just a few counts. The chain is built from TRBV7-9 and TRBJ1-5; D is undetermined. Trimming pared 5 bases from V and 6 bases from J, leaving 11 bases between. This CDR3 has 13 residues. Germline V CDR1 and CDR2: SEHNR, FQNEAQ (reference sequence). CDR3 protein: CASSPGPSQPQHF. Here the CDR3 DNA reads TGTGCCAGCAGCCCGGGTCCGAGTCAGCCCCAGCATTTT.

In its sample, this clonotype was seen a few times. This chain connects TRBV7-9 to TRBJ2-7; D may be TRBD1 (5 bases). V lost 5 bases and J 6 bases, leaving 20 bases between the germline ends. CDR3 length: 15 amino acids. The germline CDR1 and CDR2 sequences are SEHNR and FQNEAQ (reference sequence). The CDR3 DNA reads as TGTGCCAGCAGCCAAATGACGCAGGGTTCTTTCGAGCAGTACTTC. It specifies CASSQMTQGSFEQYF. Together with reference TRBV7-9 and TRBJ2-7, the CDR3 gives the full variable domain: DTGVSQNPRHKITKRGQNVTFRCDPISEHNRLYWYRQTLGQGPEFLTYFQNEAQLEKSRLLSDRFSAERPKGSFSTLEIQRTEQGDSAMYLCASSQMTQGSFEQYFGPGTRLTVT.

The chain joins TRBV7-3 to TRBJ2-2, with a weak D call TRBD1 (5 bases). The V end was cut by 1 base, the J end by 5 bases, with 11 bases between. The CDR3 covers 15 residues. Per germline, CDR1 SGHTA and CDR2 FQGTGA. The CDR3 DNA follows: TGTGCCAGCAGCTTAAACCAGGGAATGACCGGGGAGCTGTTTTTT. Translated: CASSLNQGMTGELFF.

This clonotype was counted only a few times. The chain employs TRBV11-2 and TRBJ2-2; weak D call: TRBD2 (6 bases). Germline values: CDR1 SGHAT, CDR2 FQNNGV. V was shortened by 3 bases and J by 3 bases, with 17 bases between the two germline ends. The CDR3 extends over 17 amino acids. This chain's CDR3 is CASSFWLGTWDTGELFF. DNA for the CDR3: TGTGCCAGCAGCTTTTGGCTGGGGACTTGGGACACCGGGGAGCTGTTTTTT.